What follows are 20 T cell receptor beta chains derived from one specimen sequenced in a study of human thymus T cells. The method was immunoSEQ multiplex PCR; TCRdb's version includes in-frame clones alone and lacks a portion of them. The sample gives more than 45,000 clones, approximately 95% of which show up once; 5.5% to 7% is in the top ten. The sample consisted of blood. These receptors all come from a boy under three years old with a congenital heart defect but otherwise immunologically healthy.

The genes are TRBV5-8 and TRBJ2-2; no clear D. The CDR3 runs 16 residues. Trimming removed 0 bases from V and 4 bases from J, with 13 bases in between. Germline V gene lookup returns CDR1 SGHTS and CDR2 YDEGEE. CDR3 nucleotide sequence: TGTGCCAGCAGCTTGGTTCTGGGCCAAGTCACCGGGGAGCTGTTTTTT. It yields the protein CASSLVLGQVTGELFF.

This clone showed up just once. V gene TRBV29-1 combines with J gene TRBJ1-2, with no clear D. CDR3 length: 13 residues. V was trimmed by 7 bases and J by 5 bases, leaving 17 bases between them. Germline V gives CDR1 SQVTM, CDR2 ANQGSEA. As DNA, the CDR3 is TGCAGCGCACCCCTCCGGGGAGCATATGGCTACACCTTC. Translated: CSAPLRGAYGYTF. Full variable domain (rest looked up from reference TRBV29-1 and TRBJ1-2): SAVISQKPSRDICQRGTSLTIQCQVDSQVTMMFWYRQQPGQSLTLIATANQGSEATYESGFVIDKFPISRPNLTFSTLTVSNMSPEDSSIYLCSAPLRGAYGYTFGSGTRLTVV.

The chain has TRBV6-1 and TRBJ2-7, with D uncertain. Between the trimmed V and J ends, which lost 6 bases and 3 bases, there was a span of 9 bases. This CDR3 spans 12 amino acids. Germline lookup yields CDR1 MNHNS and CDR2 SASEGT. Here the CDR3 DNA reads TGTGCCAGCAGCCGGATTAGCTACGAGCAGTACTTC. Translation gives CASSRISYEQYF.

V usage is TRBV5-1 and J usage is TRBJ2-7, with TRBD2 as a possible D gene (5 bases). The CDR3 has 14 residues. Germline lookup yields CDR1 SGHRS and CDR2 YFSETQ. The V gene lost 4 bases and the J gene lost 0 bases, with 11 bases spanning the gap. CDR3 protein: CASSLAGDSYEQYF. The CDR3 DNA sequence: TGCGCCAGCAGCCTCGCGGGTGACTCCTACGAGCAGTACTTC.

The chain combines TRBV5-1 with TRBJ2-1, with D possibly TRBD2 on 5 matching bases. CDR1 and CDR2 (germline): SGHRS, YFSETQ. Trimming pared 1 base from V and 0 bases from J, leaving 5 bases between. The CDR3 extends over 14 amino acids. This chain's CDR3 is CASSLSGSYNEQFF. The CDR3 region has the DNA TGCGCCAGCAGCTTGAGCGGCTCCTACAATGAGCAGTTCTTC.

The chain has TRBV21-1 and TRBJ1-4; whether TRBD1, the table's D call, matches the DNA was not checked. TRBV21-1 is a pseudogene locus. The CDR3 length is 14 residues. The DNA of the CDR3 is TGTGCCAGCAGCAAATATGACAGGCGGGAAAAACTGTTTTTT. Translation: CASSKYDRREKLFF.

J is TRBJ2-7 and V is TRBV11-2; D uncertain. CDR3 length: 16 residues. Trimming pared 2 bases from V and 1 base from J, leaving 15 bases between. From germline, CDR1 is SGHAT and CDR2 FQNNGV. This CDR3 reads CASSLFGTVPSYEQYF. CDR3 DNA: TGTGCCAGCAGCTTATTTGGTACAGTTCCATCCTACGAGCAGTACTTC.

The chain couples TRBV7-2 to TRBJ2-7; 7 nucleotides match TRBD2. Germline V gene lookup returns CDR1 SGHTA and CDR2 FQGNSA. The CDR3 runs to 15 residues. Germline trimming cut 5 bases from V and 4 bases from J; bases unmatched to any gene: 11. The CDR3 loop reads CASSPSGTMIYEQYF. CDR3 sequence (DNA): TGTGCCAGCAGCCCTTCGGGGACTATGATTTACGAGCAGTACTTC.

This sequence joins TRBV9 and TRBJ2-5; D is unresolved. Germline-derived CDR1 and CDR2 are SGDLS and YYNGEE. V lost 0 bases, J lost 6 bases, and 9 bases lay in between. The CDR3 loop spans 13 amino acids. CDR3 in DNA: TGTGCCAGCAGCGTAGGGATAGGGAAGACCCAGTACTTC. It translates to CASSVGIGKTQYF.

The CDR3 bases are TGCGCCAGCAGCTTGACAGGGGGCACTGAAGCTTTCTTT. Translated: CASSLTGGTEAFF. The chain employs TRBV5-1 and TRBJ1-1, with TRBD1 matching 8 bases. The germline V gene has CDR1 SGHRS and CDR2 YFSETQ. The length of the CDR3 is 13 residues. The trim removed 1 base at V and 4 bases at J, leaving 0 bases unmatched.

This chain joins TRBV4-1 and TRBJ2-1, with a possible D match to TRBD2 (5 bases). This CDR3 spans 16 amino acids. Germline lookup yields CDR1 MGHRA and CDR2 YSYEKL. V gave up 0 bases and J gave up 8 bases, with 17 bases separating them. CDR3 DNA sequence: TGCGCCAGCAGCCAAGATACGGGATCGTCTGAGGATGAGCAGTTCTTC. Its translation is CASSQDTGSSEDEQFF.

V and J are TRBV11-3 and TRBJ2-2; D possibly corresponds to TRBD1 (5 bases). This CDR3 is 14 amino acids long. Germline V gene lookup returns CDR1 SGHNT and CDR2 YENEEA. Trimming removed 7 bases from V and 2 bases from J, with 11 bases in between. Here the CDR3 reads CASTSQGNTGELFF. CDR3 bases: TGTGCCAGCACTTCCCAGGGAAACACCGGGGAGCTGTTTTTT.

In this sample, this clone turned up once. This chain joins TRBV15 and TRBJ2-2; 8 positions agree with TRBD2. The CDR3 totals 14 residues. V was pared by 1 base and J by 5 bases, with 0 bases of the junction left unmatched. Germline-derived CDR1 and CDR2 are LNHNV and YYDKDF (reference sequence). The CDR3: CATSRGLATGELFF. CDR3 in DNA: TGTGCCACCAGCAGAGGACTAGCGACCGGGGAGCTGTTTTTT.

CDR3 loop: CASRTSGGYEQYF. CDR3 nucleotide sequence: TGTGCCAGTAGGACTAGCGGGGGTTACGAGCAGTACTTC. V gene TRBV19 combines with J gene TRBJ2-7, with TRBD2 identical over 12 bases. Germline trimming cut 6 bases from V and 4 bases from J; bases unmatched to any gene: 1. The CDR3 is 13 amino acids. Germline V gene data show CDR1 as LNHDA and CDR2 as SQIVND (reference sequence).

This sequence joins TRBV5-1 and TRBJ2-7; tentatively, D is TRBD2 (6 bases). The length of the CDR3 is 15 residues. The germline V and J ends were trimmed by 0 bases and 1 base, with 11 bases remaining between them. CDR1 SGHRS and CDR2 YFSETQ come from the germline V gene. As DNA, the CDR3 is TGCGCCAGCAGCTTGGCCGGAGGGGAGTCCTACGAGCAGTACTTC. It translates to CASSLAGGESYEQYF.

The chain is built from TRBV7-2 and TRBJ2-7, with D uncertain. This CDR3 spans 14 amino acids. Looked up from germline, CDR1 is SGHTA and CDR2 is FQGNSA. Trimming pared 1 base from V and 0 bases from J, leaving 7 bases between. The CDR3: CASSLVPSSYEQYF. In nucleotides, the CDR3 is TGTGCCAGCAGCTTAGTTCCTAGCTCCTACGAGCAGTACTTC.

The chain carries TRBV5-1 and TRBJ2-2; 13 nucleotides line up with TRBD2. V lost 7 bases, J lost 5 bases, and 23 bases stayed unmatched. The CDR3 has 21 amino acids. CDR1 is SGHRS, CDR2 YFSETQ, per germline. DNA of the CDR3: TGCGCCAGCGCTTTGGCCACGATGGAAGGACTAGCGGGAGTTTCTACCGGGGAGCTGTTTTTT. Amino acids: CASALATMEGLAGVSTGELFF.

The rearrangement uses TRBV19 and TRBJ1-2; 11 nucleotides line up with TRBD1. The germline V gene encodes CDR1 LNHDA and CDR2 SQIVND (reference sequence). The V and J ends lost 5 bases and 7 bases, in that order; junction bases with no gene match: 6. CDR3 length: 14 amino acids. The CDR3: CASSLPGQGGGYTF. The CDR3 nucleotides are TGTGCCAGTAGTCTTCCGGGACAGGGGGGTGGCTACACCTTC.

As for this clone: At the DNA level, this CDR3 is encoded by other sequences in the same sample as well. V gene TRBV7-9 combines with J gene TRBJ2-7; D possibly corresponds to TRBD2 (6 bases). V lost 4 bases, J lost 4 bases, and 11 bases lay in between. Looked up from germline, CDR1 is SEHNR and CDR2 is FQNEAQ (reference sequence). The length of the CDR3 is 13 residues. The CDR3 loop is CASSSGGSYEQYF. CDR3 DNA sequence: TGTGCCAGCAGCTCCGGGGGTTCGTACGAGCAGTACTTC. Based on the CDR3 plus reference TRBV7-9 and TRBJ2-7, the full variable domain is DTGVSQNPRHKITKRGQNVTFRCDPISEHNRLYWYRQTLGQGPEFLTYFQNEAQLEKSRLLSDRFSAERPKGSFSTLEIQRTEQGDSAMYLCASSSGGSYEQYFGPGTRLTVT.

This clone was observed a single time. The chain recombines TRBV29-1 with TRBJ2-5; the match to TRBD2 covers 9 bases. V lost 5 bases and J lost 5; bases outside the gene matches: 9. From germline, CDR1 is SQVTM and CDR2 ANQGSEA. CDR3 length: 14 amino acids. The CDR3, as DNA: TGCAGCGTTTTAGGCGGGGGGGCCGGGGAGACCCAGTACTTC. It translates to CSVLGGGAGETQYF.